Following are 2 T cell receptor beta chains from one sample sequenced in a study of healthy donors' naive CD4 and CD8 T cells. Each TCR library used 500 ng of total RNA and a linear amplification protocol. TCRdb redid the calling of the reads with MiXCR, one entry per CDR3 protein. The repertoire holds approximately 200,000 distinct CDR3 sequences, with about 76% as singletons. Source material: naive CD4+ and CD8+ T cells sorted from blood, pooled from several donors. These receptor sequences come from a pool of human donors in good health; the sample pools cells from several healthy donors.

The CDR3 DNA reads as TGTGCCAGCTCACCGCGGCAGGGGGCTTATGGCTACACCTTC. This sequence encodes CASSPRQGAYGYTF. The chain recombines TRBV18 with TRBJ1-2; 8 nucleotides line up with TRBD1. With V trimmed by 3 bases and J by 5 bases, 5 bases remained unmatched. The length of the CDR3 is 14 residues. Germline CDR1 KGHSH, CDR2 LQKENI. Together with reference TRBV18 and TRBJ1-2, the CDR3 gives the full variable domain: NAGVMQNPRHLVRRRGQEARLRCSPMKGHSHVYWYRQLPEEGLKFMVYLQKENIIDESGMPKERFSAEFPKEGPSILRIQQVVRGDSAAYFCASSPRQGAYGYTFGSGTRLTVV.

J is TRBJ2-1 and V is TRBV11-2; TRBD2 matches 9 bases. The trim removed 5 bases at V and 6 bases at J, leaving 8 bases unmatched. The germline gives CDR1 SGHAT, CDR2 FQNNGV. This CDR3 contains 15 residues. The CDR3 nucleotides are TGTGCCAGCAGCGCCCAAGCGGGAGGCCCCAATGAGCAGTTCTTC. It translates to CASSAQAGGPNEQFF. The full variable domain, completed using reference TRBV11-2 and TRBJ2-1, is EAGVAQSPRYKIIEKRQSVAFWCNPISGHATLYWYQQILGQGPKLLIQFQNNGVVDDSQLPKDRFSAERLKGVDSTLKIQPAKLEDSAVYLCASSAQAGGPNEQFFGPGTRLTVL.